Listed here is a single TCR beta chain. Its antigen is unidentified. This sample is part of a study of cytomegalovirus exposure and HLA in healthy donors. Assay: immunoSEQ multiplex PCR; the TCRdb copy retains only in-frame clones and omits some. The sample consists of about 270,000 clones, just over 85% of them appearing once. V gave up 6 bases and J gave up 5 bases; unmatched junction bases: 7. The CDR3 loop spans 14 amino acids. The germline V gene encodes CDR1 SQVTM and CDR2 ANQGSEA. Whole-study findings and limits: Three CMV-associated chains were confirmed in vitro to be specific for CMV antigens. Most observed TCR sequences were rare, whereas some public TCRs were detected in many donors. In the roughly 120 validation repertoires, a later analysis found that first-cohort TCR clusters tended to co-occur. Listed as cytomegalovirus-associated were 170 or so TCR beta chains.

The chain couples TRBV29-1 to TRBJ1-6; 7 bases align to TRBD1. The TCR originated in a young woman in good health and CMV-seronegative. The sample consisted of PBMCs. CDR3 loop: CSVRLGQNNSPLHF. In DNA, the CDR3 is TGCAGCGTGAGATTGGGACAGAATAATTCACCCCTCCACTTT.